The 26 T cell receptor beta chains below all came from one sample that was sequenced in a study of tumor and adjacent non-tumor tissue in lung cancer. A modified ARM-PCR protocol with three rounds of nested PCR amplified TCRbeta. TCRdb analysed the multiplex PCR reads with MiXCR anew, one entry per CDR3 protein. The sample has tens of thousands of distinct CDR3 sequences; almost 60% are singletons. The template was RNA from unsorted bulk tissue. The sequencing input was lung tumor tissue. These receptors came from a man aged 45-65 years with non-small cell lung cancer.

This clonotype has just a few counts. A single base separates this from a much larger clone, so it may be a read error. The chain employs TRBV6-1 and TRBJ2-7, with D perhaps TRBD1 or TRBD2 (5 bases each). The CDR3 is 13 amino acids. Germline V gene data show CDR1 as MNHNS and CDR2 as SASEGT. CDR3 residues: CVSSRDGPYEQYF. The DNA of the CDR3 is TGTGTCAGCAGCCGGGACGGACCCTACGAGCAGTACTTC.

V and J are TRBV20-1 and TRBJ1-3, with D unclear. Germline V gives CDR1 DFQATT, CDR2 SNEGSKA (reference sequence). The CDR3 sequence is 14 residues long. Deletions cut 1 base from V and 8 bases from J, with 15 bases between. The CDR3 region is CSARGYDRGYTIYF. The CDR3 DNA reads TGCAGTGCTAGAGGTTACGACCGAGGGTACACCATATATTTT.

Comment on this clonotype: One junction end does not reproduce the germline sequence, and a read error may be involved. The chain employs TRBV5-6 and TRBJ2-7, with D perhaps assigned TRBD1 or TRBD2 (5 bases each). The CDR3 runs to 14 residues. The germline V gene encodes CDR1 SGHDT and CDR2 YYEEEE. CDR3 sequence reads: CASSTGPDPYGQYF. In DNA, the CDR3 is TGTGCCAGCAGTACGGGACCCGACCCCTACGGGCAGTACTTC.

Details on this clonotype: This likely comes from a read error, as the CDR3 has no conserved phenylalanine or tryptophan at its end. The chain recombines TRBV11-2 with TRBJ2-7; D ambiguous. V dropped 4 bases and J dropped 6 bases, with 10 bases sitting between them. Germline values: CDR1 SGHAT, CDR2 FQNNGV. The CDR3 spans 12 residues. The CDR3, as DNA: TGTGCCAGCAGCTCCACCCCTGGCGAGCAGTACCCC. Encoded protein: CASSSTPGEQYP.

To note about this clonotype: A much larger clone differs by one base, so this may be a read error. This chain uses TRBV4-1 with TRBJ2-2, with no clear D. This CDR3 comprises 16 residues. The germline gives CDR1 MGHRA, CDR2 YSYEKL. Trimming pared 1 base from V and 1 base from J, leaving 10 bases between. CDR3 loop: CASSQGPAVNTGELFF. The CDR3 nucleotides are TGCGCCAGCAGCCAAGGGCCGGCCGTGAACACCGGGGAGCTGTTTTTT.

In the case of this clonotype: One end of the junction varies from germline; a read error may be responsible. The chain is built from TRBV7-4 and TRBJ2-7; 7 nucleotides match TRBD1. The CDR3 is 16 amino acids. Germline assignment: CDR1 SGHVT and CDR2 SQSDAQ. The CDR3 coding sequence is TGTACCAGCAGCGCTGGGACAGCCGGTTCCTCCTACGAGCAGTACTTC. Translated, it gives CTSSAGTAGSSYEQYF.

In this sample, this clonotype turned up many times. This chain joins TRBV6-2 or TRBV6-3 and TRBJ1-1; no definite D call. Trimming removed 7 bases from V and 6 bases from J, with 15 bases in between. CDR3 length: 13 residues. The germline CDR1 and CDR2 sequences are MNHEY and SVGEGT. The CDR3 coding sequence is TGTGCCAGCACTCTCGAGAGGACGTCTGAAGCTTTCTTT. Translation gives CASTLERTSEAFF.

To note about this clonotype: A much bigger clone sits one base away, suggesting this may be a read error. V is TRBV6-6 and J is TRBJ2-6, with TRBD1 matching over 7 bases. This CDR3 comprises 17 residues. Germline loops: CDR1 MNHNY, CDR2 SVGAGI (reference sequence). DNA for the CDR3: TGTTCCATTCGGGGAACAGGGGTGATCTCTGGGGCCAACGTCCTGACTTTC. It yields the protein CSIRGTGVISGANVLTF.

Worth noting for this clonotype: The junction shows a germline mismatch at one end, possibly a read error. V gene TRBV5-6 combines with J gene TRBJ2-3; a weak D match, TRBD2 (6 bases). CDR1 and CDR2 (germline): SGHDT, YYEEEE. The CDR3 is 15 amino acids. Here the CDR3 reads CASSWDFRFTDTQYF. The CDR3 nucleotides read TGTGCTAGCAGCTGGGACTTTCGGTTCACAGATACGCAGTATTTT.

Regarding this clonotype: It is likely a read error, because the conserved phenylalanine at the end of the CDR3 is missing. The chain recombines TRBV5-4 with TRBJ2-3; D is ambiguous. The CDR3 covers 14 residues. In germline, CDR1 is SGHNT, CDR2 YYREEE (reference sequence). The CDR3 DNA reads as TGCGCCAGCAGCTTGGATGGGGGCACAGATACGCAGTATCTT. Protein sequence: CASSLDGGTDTQYL.

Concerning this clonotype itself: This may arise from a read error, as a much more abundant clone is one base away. CDR3 in DNA: TGTGCCAGCCGTCAGGGCCAGGGAAGCACAGATACGCAGTATTTT. Amino acid sequence: CASRQGQGSTDTQYF. V and J are TRBV6-6 and TRBJ2-3, with D maybe TRBD1 (5 bases). The V end was cut by 8 bases, the J end by 0 bases, with 15 bases between. The germline CDR1 and CDR2 sequences are MNHNY and SVGAGI (reference sequence). The CDR3 sequence is 15 residues long.

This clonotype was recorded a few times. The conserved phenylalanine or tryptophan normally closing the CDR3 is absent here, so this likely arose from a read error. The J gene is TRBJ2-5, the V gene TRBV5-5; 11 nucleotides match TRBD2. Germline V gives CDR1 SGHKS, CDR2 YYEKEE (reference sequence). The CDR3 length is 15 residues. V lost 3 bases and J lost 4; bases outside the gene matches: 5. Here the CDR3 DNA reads TGTGCCAGCAGCTATATAGGACTAGCGGGAGAGACCCAGTACTCC. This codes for CASSYIGLAGETQYS.

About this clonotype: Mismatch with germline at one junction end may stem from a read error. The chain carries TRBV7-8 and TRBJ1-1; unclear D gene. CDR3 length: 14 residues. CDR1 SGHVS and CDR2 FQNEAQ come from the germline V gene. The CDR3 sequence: CVSSLPGVNTEAFF. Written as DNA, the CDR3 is TGTGTCAGCAGCTTACCCGGGGTTAACACTGAAGCTTTCTTT.

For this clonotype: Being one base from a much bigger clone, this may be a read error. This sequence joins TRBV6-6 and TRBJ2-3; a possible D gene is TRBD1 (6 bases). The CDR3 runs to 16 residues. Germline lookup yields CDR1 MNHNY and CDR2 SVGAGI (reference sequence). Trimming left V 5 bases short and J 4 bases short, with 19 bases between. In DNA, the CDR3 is TGTGCCAGCAGTCAGGGGCCCGAAAATGGTGCAGATACGCAGTATTTT. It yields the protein CASSQGPENGADTQYF.

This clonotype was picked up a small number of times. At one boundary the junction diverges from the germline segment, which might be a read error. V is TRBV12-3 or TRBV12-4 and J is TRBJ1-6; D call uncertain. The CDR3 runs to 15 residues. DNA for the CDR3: TGTACCAGCAATTATAGGCGAGAGGGCAATTCACCCCTTCACTTT. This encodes CTSNYRREGNSPLHF.

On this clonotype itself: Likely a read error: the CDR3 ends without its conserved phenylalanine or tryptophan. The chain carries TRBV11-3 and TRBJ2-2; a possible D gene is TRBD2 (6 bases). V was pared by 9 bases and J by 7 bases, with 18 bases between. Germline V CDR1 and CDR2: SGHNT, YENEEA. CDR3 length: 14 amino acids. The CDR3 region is CASSPNVRGGELFI. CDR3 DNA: TGTGCCAGTAGCCCCAACGTGCGGGGCGGGGAGCTGTTTATT.

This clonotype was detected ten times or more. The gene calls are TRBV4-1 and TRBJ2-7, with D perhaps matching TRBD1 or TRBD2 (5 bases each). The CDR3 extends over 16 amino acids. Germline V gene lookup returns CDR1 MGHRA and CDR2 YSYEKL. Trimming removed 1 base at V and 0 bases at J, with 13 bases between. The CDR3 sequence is CASSQGAGRSSYEQYF. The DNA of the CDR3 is TGCGCCAGCAGCCAAGGGGCAGGGAGAAGCTCCTACGAGCAGTACTTC.

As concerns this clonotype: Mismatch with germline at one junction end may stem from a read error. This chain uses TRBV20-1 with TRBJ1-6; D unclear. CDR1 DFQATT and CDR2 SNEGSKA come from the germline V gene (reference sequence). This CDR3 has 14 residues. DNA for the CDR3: TGCAGTGCTAGACTGATAGGGAGGAATTCAACCCTCCACTTT. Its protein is CSARLIGRNSTLHF.

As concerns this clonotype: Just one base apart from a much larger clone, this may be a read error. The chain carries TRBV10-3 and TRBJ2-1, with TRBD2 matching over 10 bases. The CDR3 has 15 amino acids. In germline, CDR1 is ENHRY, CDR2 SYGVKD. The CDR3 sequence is CAIMSRTSGYNEQLF. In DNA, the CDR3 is TGTGCCATTATGTCCCGGACTAGCGGTTACAATGAGCAGCTCTTC.

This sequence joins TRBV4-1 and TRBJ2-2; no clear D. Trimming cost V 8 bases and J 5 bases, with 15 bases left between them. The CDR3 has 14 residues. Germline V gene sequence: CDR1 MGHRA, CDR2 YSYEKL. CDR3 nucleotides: TGCGCCAGCGAACAGCCAATAACTACCGGGGAGCTGTTTTTT. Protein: CASEQPITTGELFF.

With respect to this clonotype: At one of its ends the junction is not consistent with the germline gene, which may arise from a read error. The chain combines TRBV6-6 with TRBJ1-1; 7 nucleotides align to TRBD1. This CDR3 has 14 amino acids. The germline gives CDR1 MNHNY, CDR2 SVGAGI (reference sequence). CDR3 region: CASRSDQGVTEAFF. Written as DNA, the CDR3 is TGTGCCAGCAGATCCGACCAGGGGGTCACTGAAGCCTTCTTT.

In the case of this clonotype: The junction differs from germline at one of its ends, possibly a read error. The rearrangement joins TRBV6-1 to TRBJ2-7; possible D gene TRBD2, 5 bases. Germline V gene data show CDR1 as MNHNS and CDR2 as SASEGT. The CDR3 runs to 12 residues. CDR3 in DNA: TGTGTCAGCAGCGAGGGCGGTGTCGAGCAGTACTTC. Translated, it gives CVSSEGGVEQYF.

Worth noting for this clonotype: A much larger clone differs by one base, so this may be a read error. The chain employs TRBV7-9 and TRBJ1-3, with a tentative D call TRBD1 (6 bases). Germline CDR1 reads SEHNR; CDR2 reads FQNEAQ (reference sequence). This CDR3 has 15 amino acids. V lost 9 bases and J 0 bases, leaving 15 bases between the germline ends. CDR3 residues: CARSAGQTSGNTIYF. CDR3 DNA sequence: TGTGCCAGGAGCGCTGGACAGACCTCTGGAAACACCATATATTTT.

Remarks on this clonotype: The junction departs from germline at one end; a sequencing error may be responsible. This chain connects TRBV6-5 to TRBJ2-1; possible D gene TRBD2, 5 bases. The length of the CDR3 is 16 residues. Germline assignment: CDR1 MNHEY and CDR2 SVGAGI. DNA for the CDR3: TGCGCCAGCAGATACTCGGTTACCAGCGGTAACAATGAGCAGTTCTTC. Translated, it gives CASRYSVTSGNNEQFF.

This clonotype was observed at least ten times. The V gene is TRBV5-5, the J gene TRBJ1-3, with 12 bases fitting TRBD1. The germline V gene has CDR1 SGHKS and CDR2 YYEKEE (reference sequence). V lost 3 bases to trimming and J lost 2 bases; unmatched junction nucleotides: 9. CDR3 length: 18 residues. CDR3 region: CASSWVPGQGATGNTIYF. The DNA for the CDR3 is TGTGCCAGCAGCTGGGTCCCGGGACAGGGGGCGACTGGAAACACCATATATTTT.

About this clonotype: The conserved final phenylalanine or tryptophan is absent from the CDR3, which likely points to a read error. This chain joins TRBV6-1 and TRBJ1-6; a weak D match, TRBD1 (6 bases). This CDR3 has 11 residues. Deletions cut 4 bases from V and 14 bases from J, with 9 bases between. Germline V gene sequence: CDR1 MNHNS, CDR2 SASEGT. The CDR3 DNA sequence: TGTGCCAGCAGTGGGGGGGCCACCCTCCACTCT. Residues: CASSGGATLHS.